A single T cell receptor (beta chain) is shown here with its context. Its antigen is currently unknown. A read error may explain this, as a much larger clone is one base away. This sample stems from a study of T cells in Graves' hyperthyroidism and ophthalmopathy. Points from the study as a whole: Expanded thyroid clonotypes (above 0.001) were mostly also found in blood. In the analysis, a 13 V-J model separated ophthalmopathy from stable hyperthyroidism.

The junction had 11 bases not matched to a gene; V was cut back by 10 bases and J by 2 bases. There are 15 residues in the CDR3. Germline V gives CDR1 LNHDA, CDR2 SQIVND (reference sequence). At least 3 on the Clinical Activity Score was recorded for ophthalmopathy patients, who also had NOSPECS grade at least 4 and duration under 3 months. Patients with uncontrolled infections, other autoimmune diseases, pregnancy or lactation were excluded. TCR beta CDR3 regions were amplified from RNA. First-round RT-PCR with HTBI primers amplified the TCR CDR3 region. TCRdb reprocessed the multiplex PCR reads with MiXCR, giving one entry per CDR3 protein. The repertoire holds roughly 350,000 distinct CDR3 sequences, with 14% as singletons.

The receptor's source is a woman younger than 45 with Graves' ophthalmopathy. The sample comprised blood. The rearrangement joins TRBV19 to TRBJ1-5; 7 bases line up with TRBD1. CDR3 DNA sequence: TGTGCCACTGGATGGGGGACAGCTGGCAATCAGCCCCAGCATTTT. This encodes CATGWGTAGNQPQHF.